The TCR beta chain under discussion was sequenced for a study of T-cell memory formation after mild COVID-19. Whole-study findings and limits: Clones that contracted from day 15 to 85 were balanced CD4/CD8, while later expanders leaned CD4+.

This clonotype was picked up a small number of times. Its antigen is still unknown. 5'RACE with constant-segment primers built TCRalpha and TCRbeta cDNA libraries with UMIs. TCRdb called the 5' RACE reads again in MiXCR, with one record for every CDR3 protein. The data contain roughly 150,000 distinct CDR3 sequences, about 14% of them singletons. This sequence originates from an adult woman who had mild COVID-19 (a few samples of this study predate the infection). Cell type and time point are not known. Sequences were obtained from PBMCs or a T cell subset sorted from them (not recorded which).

CDR3 sequence (DNA): TGTGCCAGCAGCTTGGGACAGGCCTTCACAGATACGCAGTATTTT. It yields the protein CASSLGQAFTDTQYF. The rearrangement joins TRBV9 to TRBJ2-3; 8 bases agree with TRBD1. With V trimmed by 4 bases and J by 2 bases, 6 bases remained unmatched. Germline V CDR1 and CDR2: SGDLS, YYNGEE. This CDR3 is 15 amino acids long.